Following are 8 T cell receptor beta chains from one sample sequenced in a study of vaccination and CD4 T cells after COVID-19. Their cognate antigens are unknown. With the Oncomine TCR Beta short-read assay, DNA from cultured CD4+ T cells was sequenced. MiXCR, run by TCRdb on the PCR reads, gives a single entry per CDR3 protein. The profile shows about 10,000 distinct CDR3 sequences, 61% of them singletons. Treatment given: roughly 10-day PBMC culture with coronavirus spike peptide pools or control peptides (ViraFEST assay). What was sequenced was CD4+ T cells from blood, cultured in vitro. These receptors were obtained from a human donor who had recovered from COVID-19.

The J gene is TRBJ2-3, the V gene TRBV20-1; 8 bases are shared with TRBD2. The V gene's germline CDR1 is DFQATT and CDR2 SNEGSKA (reference sequence). The CDR3 runs 15 residues. Losses at the gene ends were 5 bases for V and 8 bases for J; bases not matched to a gene: 15. CDR3 DNA sequence: TGCAGTGCTGCCCCATCTGCGGGAGGTACTTCTACGCAGTATTTT. It specifies CSAAPSAGGTSTQYF.

V and J are TRBV6-1 and TRBJ2-5; 9 positions agree with TRBD2. Unmatched junction bases numbered 8, after V lost 6 bases and J lost 0 bases. There are 16 residues in the CDR3. In germline, CDR1 is MNHNS, CDR2 SASEGT. CDR3 sequence: CASRSRLAVNQETQYF. The CDR3 region has the DNA TGTGCCAGCAGGAGTAGACTAGCGGTAAACCAAGAGACCCAGTACTTC.

The chain recombines TRBV28 with TRBJ2-5; possible D gene TRBD1, 5 bases. This CDR3 comprises 13 residues. Germline CDR1 MDHEN, CDR2 SYDVKM. The V end was cut by 6 bases, the J end by 3 bases, with 11 bases between. CDR3 loop: CASRQGREETQYF. In DNA, the CDR3 is TGTGCCAGCAGGCAGGGCCGGGAAGAGACCCAGTACTTC.

This chain links TRBV20-1 with TRBJ2-7, with TRBD2 as a possible D gene (6 bases). The CDR3 is 14 residues long. Germline V gene sequence: CDR1 DFQATT, CDR2 SNEGSKA (reference sequence). Trimming left V 4 bases short and J 3 bases short, with 16 bases between. Here the CDR3 reads CSANRDSPNYEQYF. The CDR3 DNA reads TGCAGTGCTAACCGGGACTCACCGAACTACGAGCAGTACTTC.

This sequence joins TRBV7-8 and TRBJ2-5; TRBD2 is a possible D gene (7 bases). In germline, CDR1 is SGHVS, CDR2 FQNEAQ. The CDR3 is 16 amino acids. V lost 1 base and J 5 bases, leaving 17 bases between the germline ends. The CDR3 here is CASSLEGGARLETQYF. CDR3 nucleotides: TGTGCCAGCAGCTTAGAAGGGGGGGCGCGATTGGAGACCCAGTACTTC.

The rearrangement links TRBV5-4 to TRBJ2-5; D ambiguous. From germline, CDR1 is SGHNT and CDR2 YYREEE (reference sequence). This CDR3 has 13 amino acids. Trimming pared 3 bases from V and 1 base from J, leaving 7 bases between. In DNA form, the CDR3 reads TGTGCCAGCAGCTCGGGCAGCCAAGAGACCCAGTACTTC. Translation gives CASSSGSQETQYF.

The chain recombines TRBV12-3 or TRBV12-4 with TRBJ1-5; D is undetermined. V was clipped by 3 bases and J by 2 bases, with 8 bases between them. The CDR3 is 14 amino acids. CDR3 in DNA: TGTGCCAGCAGTTTTAGGGCAGGCAATCAGCCCCAGCATTTT. Encoded protein: CASSFRAGNQPQHF.

The chain uses TRBV20-1 and TRBJ2-5; D is perhaps TRBD2 (6 bases). Germline-derived CDR1 and CDR2 are DFQATT and SNEGSKA (reference sequence). Trimming removed 3 bases at V and 5 bases at J, with 13 bases between. CDR3 size: 13 residues. The CDR3 protein is CSARGTLSETQYF. CDR3 nucleotide sequence: TGCAGTGCTAGGGGGACTTTATCGGAGACCCAGTACTTC.